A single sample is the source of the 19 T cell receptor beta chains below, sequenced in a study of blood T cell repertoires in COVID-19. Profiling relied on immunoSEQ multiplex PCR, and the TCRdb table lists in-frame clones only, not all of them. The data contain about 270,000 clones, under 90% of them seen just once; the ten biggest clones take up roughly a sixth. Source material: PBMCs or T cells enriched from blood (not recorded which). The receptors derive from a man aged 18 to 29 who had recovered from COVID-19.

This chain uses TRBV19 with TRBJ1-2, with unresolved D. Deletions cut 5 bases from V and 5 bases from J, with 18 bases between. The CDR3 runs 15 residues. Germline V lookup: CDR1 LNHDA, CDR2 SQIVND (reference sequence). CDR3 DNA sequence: TGTGCCAGTAGTGCGGCGTGGGGTGCGGGATATGGCTACACCTTC. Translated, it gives CASSAAWGAGYGYTF.

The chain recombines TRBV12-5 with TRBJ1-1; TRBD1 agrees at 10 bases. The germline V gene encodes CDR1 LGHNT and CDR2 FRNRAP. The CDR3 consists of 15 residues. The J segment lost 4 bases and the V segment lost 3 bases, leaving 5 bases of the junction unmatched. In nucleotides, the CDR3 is TGTGCTAGTGGTTTCGGGACAGGGGTGAGCACTGAAGCTTTCTTT. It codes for CASGFGTGVSTEAFF.

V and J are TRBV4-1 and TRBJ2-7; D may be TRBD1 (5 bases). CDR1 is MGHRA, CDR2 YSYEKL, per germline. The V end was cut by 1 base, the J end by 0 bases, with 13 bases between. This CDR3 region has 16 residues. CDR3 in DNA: TGCGCCAGCAGCCAAGTAGTAGGGGATAGCTCCTACGAGCAGTACTTC. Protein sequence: CASSQVVGDSSYEQYF.

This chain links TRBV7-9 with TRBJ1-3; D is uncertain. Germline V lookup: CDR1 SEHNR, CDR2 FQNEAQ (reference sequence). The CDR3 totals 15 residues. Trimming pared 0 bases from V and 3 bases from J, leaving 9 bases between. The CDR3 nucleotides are TGTGCCAGCAGCTTAGCTCGGGGAAGTGGAAACACCATATATTTT. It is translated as CASSLARGSGNTIYF.

In DNA form, the CDR3 reads TGTGCCAGCAGTCCAGGACAGGGAGACCTTTCACCCCTCCACTTT. Translation gives CASSPGQGDLSPLHF. The chain uses TRBV28 and TRBJ1-6, with 8 bases that match TRBD1. The ends lost 5 bases at V and 9 bases at J; junction bases unmatched: 9. Germline V gene data show CDR1 as MDHEN and CDR2 as SYDVKM. The CDR3 contains 15 residues.

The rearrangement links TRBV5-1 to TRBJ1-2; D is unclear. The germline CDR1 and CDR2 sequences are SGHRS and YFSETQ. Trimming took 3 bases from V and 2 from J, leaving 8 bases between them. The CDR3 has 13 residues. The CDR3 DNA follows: TGCGCCAGCAGCTATGACACGAACTATGGCTACACCTTC. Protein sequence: CASSYDTNYGYTF.

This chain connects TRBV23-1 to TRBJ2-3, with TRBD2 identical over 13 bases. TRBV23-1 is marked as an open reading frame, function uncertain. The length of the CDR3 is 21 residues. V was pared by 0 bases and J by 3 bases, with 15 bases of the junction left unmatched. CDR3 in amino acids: CASSQSRTSGSFENTTDTQYF. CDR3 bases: TGCGCCAGCAGTCAATCTCGGACTAGCGGGAGCTTTGAGAACACAACAGATACGCAGTATTTT.

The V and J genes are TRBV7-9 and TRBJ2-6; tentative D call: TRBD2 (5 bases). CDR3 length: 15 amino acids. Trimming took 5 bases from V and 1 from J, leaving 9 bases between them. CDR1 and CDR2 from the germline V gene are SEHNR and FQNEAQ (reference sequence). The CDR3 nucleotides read TGTGCCAGCAGCACTAGGCTATCTGGGGCCAACGTCCTGACTTTC. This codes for CASSTRLSGANVLTF.

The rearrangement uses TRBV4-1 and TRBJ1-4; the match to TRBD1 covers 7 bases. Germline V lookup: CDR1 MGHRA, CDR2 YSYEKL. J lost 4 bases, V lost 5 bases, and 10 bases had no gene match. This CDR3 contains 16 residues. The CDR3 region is CASSERGGQLNEKLFF. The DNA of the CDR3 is TGCGCCAGCAGCGAAAGAGGGGGACAGCTTAATGAAAAACTGTTTTTT.

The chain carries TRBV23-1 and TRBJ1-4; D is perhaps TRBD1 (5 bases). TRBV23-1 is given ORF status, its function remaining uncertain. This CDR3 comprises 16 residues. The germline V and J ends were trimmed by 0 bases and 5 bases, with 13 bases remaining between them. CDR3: CASSQSVGPFNEKLFF. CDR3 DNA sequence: TGCGCCAGCAGTCAATCCGTGGGGCCCTTCAATGAAAAACTGTTTTTT.

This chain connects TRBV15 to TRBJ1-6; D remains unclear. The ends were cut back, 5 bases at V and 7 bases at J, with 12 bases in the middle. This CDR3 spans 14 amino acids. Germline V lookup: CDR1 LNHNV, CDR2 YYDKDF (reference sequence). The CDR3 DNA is TGTGCCACCAGCTCCCCAGGCCGGAATTCACCCCTCCACTTT. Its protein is CATSSPGRNSPLHF. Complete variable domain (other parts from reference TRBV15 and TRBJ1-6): DAMVIQNPRYQVTQFGKPVTLSCSQTLNHNVMYWYQQKSSQAPKLLFHYYDKDFNNEADTPDNFQSRRPNTSFCFLDIRSPGLGDTAMYLCATSSPGRNSPLHFGNGTRLTVT.

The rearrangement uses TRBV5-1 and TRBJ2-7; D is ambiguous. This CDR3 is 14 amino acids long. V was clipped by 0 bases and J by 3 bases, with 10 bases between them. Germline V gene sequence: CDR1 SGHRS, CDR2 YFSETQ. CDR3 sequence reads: CASSLASERYEQYF. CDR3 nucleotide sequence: TGCGCCAGCAGCTTGGCGTCAGAGCGCTACGAGCAGTACTTC.

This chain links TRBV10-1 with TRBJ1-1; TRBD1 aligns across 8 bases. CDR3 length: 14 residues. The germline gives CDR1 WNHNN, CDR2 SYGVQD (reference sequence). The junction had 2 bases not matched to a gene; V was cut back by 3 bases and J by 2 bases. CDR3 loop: CASSDQGANTEAFF. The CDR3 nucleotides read TGCGCCAGCAGTGATCAGGGGGCAAACACTGAAGCTTTCTTT.

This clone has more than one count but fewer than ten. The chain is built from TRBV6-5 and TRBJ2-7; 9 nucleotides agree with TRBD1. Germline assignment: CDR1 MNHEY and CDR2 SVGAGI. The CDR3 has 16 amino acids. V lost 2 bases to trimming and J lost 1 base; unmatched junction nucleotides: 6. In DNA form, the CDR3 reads TGTGCCAGCAGTTACGGGGCGACAGGGGGGTCCTACGAGCAGTACTTC. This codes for CASSYGATGGSYEQYF.

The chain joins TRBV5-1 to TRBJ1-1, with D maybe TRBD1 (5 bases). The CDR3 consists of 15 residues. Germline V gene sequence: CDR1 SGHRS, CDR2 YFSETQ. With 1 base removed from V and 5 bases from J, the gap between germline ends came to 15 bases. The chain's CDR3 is CASSLSTGWGTEAFF. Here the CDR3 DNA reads TGCGCCAGCAGCTTGAGCACAGGATGGGGAACTGAAGCTTTCTTT.

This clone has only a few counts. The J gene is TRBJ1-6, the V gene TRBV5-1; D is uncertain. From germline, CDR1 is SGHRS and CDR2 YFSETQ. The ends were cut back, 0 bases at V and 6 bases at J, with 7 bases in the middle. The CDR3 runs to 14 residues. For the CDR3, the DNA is TGCGCCAGCAGCTTGGTGCGCGGTAATTCACCCCTCCACTTT. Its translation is CASSLVRGNSPLHF.

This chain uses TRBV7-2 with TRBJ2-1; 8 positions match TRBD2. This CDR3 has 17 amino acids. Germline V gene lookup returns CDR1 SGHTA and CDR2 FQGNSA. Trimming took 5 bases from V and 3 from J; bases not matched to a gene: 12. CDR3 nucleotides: TGTGCCAGCAGCCAAAAACGAAGACTAGCGCACTACAATGAGCAGTTCTTC. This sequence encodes CASSQKRRLAHYNEQFF.

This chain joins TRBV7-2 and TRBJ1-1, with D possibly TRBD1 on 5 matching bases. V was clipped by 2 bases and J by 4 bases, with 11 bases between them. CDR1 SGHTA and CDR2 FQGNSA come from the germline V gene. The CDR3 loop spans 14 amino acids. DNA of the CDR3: TGTGCCAGCAGCTTAAGGCAGGGCGGCACTGAAGCTTTCTTT. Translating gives CASSLRQGGTEAFF.

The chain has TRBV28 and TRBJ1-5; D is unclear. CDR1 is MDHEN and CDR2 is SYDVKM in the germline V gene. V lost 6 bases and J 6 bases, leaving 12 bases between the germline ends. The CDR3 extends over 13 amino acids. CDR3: CASRPIEFQPQHF. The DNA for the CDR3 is TGTGCCAGCAGGCCAATAGAATTTCAGCCCCAGCATTTT.